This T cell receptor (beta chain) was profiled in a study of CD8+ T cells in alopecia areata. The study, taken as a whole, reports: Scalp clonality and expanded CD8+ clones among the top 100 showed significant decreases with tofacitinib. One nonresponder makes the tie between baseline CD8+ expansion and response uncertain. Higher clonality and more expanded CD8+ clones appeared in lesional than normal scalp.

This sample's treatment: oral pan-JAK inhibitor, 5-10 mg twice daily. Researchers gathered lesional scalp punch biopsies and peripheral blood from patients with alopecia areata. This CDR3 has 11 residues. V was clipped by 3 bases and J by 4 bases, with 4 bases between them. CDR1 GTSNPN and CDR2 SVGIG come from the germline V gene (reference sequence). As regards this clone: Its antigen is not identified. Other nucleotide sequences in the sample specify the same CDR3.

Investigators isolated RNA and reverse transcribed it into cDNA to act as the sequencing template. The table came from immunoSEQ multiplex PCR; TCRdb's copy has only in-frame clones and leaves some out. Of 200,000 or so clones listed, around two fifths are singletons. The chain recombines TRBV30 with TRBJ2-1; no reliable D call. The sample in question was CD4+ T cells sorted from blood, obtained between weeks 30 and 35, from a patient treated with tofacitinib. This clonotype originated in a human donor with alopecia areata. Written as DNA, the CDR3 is TGTGCCTGGAGGTCTTACAATGAGCAGTTCTTC. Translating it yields CAWRSYNEQFF.